This TCR beta chain was identified in a study of human T cells and chemical hapten exposure. Turning to the study itself: A roughly 2 cm by roughly 2 cm inner upper arm patch received 2% DPC for sensitization. The study lasted roughly five months, and patients were dosed weekly with diphenylcyclopropenone on the scalp throughout.

This CDR3 spans 12 amino acids. CDR1 SGHTA and CDR2 FQGTGA come from the germline V gene. The V and J ends lost 5 bases and 6 bases respectively, with 9 bases between them. This sample's time point: patch test 1, 2 weeks after DPC sensitization. The treatment here: therapeutic diphenylcyclopropenone sensitization with weekly scalp DPC. Blood, whole and unfractionated, served as the source for total RNA extraction. TCRdb reanalysed the RACE reads using MiXCR and keeps one entry per CDR3 protein. The data contain roughly 180,000 distinct CDR3 sequences, more than 14% of them seen just once; the ten biggest clones take up 1.7%. The study's findings and limits: Those TCRs sitting above 1 in 1000 frequency stayed the same with DPC sensitization.

This clonotype showed up many times. Its antigen is not known. V is TRBV7-3 and J is TRBJ2-3; D is unresolved. Material: whole blood, obtained in connection with sensitization to the hapten diphenylcyclopropenone (DPC). The sequence was obtained from a woman in her twenties or thirties with alopecia areata. Some clones in this sample may be carry-over from other donors' samples. CDR3 in amino acids: CASSPDRDTQYF. The CDR3 DNA reads as TGTGCCAGCAGCCCGGACCGTGATACGCAGTATTTT.